The clone carrying this T cell receptor beta chain was recorded only once. This sample is part of a study of TIL therapy for anti-PD-1-resistant metastatic lung cancer. Specified time point: pre-treatment sample, taken before nivolumab and TIL therapy. This was the immunoSEQ v3 assay. Clones were sequenced by immunoSEQ multiplex PCR, and TCRdb holds only the in-frame ones, with some missing. The sample has tens of thousands of clones; roughly 80% are singletons. The CDR3 spans 15 residues. In germline, CDR1 is PRHDT, CDR2 FYEKMQ (reference sequence). Deletions cut 1 base from V and 5 bases from J, with 15 bases between.

J is TRBJ2-7 and V is TRBV13, with D perhaps assigned TRBD1 or TRBD2 (5 bases each). The origin of this receptor is a person aged 25-80 years with non-small cell lung cancer. The input for sequencing was blood, taken at baseline. The CDR3 DNA is TGTGCCAGCAGCTTAGAGGTGCAGGGAGAAAACGAGCAGTACTTC. Residues: CASSLEVQGENEQYF.